A selection of T cell receptor beta chains follows, all from one sample in a study of glioma-infiltrating T cells after dendritic cell vaccination. Assay used: immunoSEQ multiplex PCR; TCRdb lists only in-frame clones, some missing. The data show roughly 96,000 clones, with about four fifths seen just once and 6% held by the top ten. Material: blood, obtained before dendritic cell vaccination. Source of these receptors: a human donor with glioblastoma. Each CDR3 is given with its conserved first and last residue. A D gene is named only where the DNA matches it firmly. Some rows have no size entry. The others give once, few or many, or a class for an expanded clone.

D	J	size	V	DNA	CDR3
TRBD1	TRBJ2-7	once	TRBV5-6	TGTGCCAGCAGCTTGAAAGGGGGGCAGGGGGCGGACGAGCAGTACTTC	CASSLKGGQGADEQYF
TRBD1	TRBJ1-3	-	TRBV4-1	TGCGCCAGCAGCCAAGACGCCAGGGGGTCTTATGGAAACACCATATATTTT	CASSQDARGSYGNTIYF
TRBD1	TRBJ1-6	-	TRBV18	TGTGCCAGCTCGCAACAGGGGGCTGATTCACCCCTCCACTTT	CASSQQGADSPLHF
TRBD1	TRBJ2-7	-	TRBV10-3	TGTGCCATCAGTGAGTCCTTGGGACAGGCCCTGGAGCAGTACTTC	CAISESLGQALEQYF
TRBD1	TRBJ2-2	-	TRBV30	TGTGCCTGGAGCAGGACAGGGTACACCGGGGAGCTGTTTTTT	CAWSRTGYTGELFF
-	TRBJ1-1	-	TRBV7-2	TGTGCCAGCAGCTTAAGGGGTCCCAACACTGAAGCTTTCTTT	CASSLRGPNTEAFF
-	TRBJ1-3	few	TRBV4-1	TGCGCCAGCAGCCAAGTTCAGTTCTCTGGAAACACCATATATTTT	CASSQVQFSGNTIYF
-	TRBJ2-7	-	TRBV5-1	TGCGCCAGCAGCCTCGGTGAGGGCAGAGCCTACGAGCAGTACTTC	CASSLGEGRAYEQYF
TRBD1	TRBJ1-2	-	TRBV30	TGTGCCTGGAGTCCAGACCCCCGGACAGGGTATGGCTACACCTTC	CAWSPDPRTGYGYTF
TRBD2	TRBJ2-1	-	TRBV27	TGTGCCAGCAGCTTAGGGGGGCTAGCGGGAGCTGAGCAGTTCTTC	CASSLGGLAGAEQFF
TRBD2	TRBJ2-3	-	TRBV9	TGTGCCAGCAGCGTAGTTAGCGGGGGGGCCGTGAGCACAGATACGCAGTATTTT	CASSVVSGGAVSTDTQYF
-	TRBJ2-7	-	TRBV2	TGTGCCATCACTCGGGAGTGGGGGTACGAGCAGTACTTC	CAITREWGYEQYF
TRBD2	TRBJ2-7	-	TRBV2	TGTGCCAGCAAGGAAAGCGGGGGGACCTACGAGCAGTACTTC	CASKESGGTYEQYF
-	TRBJ1-1	-	TRBV10-1	TGCGCCAGCAGGGAGCCGGGACACCAGAACACTGAAGCTTTCTTT	CASREPGHQNTEAFF
TRBD2	TRBJ2-6	-	TRBV4-1	TGCGCCAGCGGTGGGGCAATGGCGGGAGGGCCTGGGGCCAACGTCCTGACTTTC	CASGGAMAGGPGANVLTF
TRBD1	TRBJ1-2	-	TRBV18	TGTGCCAGCTCACCAATTAGGACAGGGGAGTATGGCTACACCTTC	CASSPIRTGEYGYTF
-	TRBJ2-7	-	TRBV6-5	TGTGCCAGCAGTTACTCGGGTCCCCCGAGGGAGCAGTACTTC	CASSYSGPPREQYF